What follows are 15 T cell receptor beta chains derived from one specimen sequenced in a study of post-analysis software for immune sequencing data. The antigens these receptors bind are not known. Broader study findings: A handful of TRBV segments were significantly more frequent in patients than in controls. TRBV5-6, TRBV5-1 and TRBV20-1 were among these segments.

Unique molecular identifiers were built into the TCR beta cDNA libraries. TCRdb reprocessed the PCR reads via MiXCR and lists one record per CDR3 protein. The table lists hundreds of thousands of distinct CDR3 sequences, roughly 27% of them singletons. The sequenced sample consisted of blood. The receptors were sampled from a girl aged 5-17 years with multiple sclerosis.

V and J are TRBV20-1 and TRBJ2-4, with TRBD2 as a possible D gene (7 bases). The tail of the sequence fits TRBJ2-7 better, so the J call may be wrong. The V gene's germline CDR1 is DFQATT and CDR2 SNEGSKA (reference sequence). The CDR3 spans 13 residues. CDR3 bases: TGCAGTGCTAGAGTGGGGGGGCTGGACGAGCAGTACTTC. This translates into CSARVGGLDEQYF.

In this sample, this clonotype turned up a few times. The chain carries TRBV12-3 or TRBV12-4 and TRBJ1-1, with TRBD1 identical over 8 bases. CDR3 length equals 15 residues. J lost 3 bases, V lost 6 bases, and 9 bases had no gene match. The CDR3 DNA is TGTGCCAGCAGACCTGACAGGGGAGGGTACACTGAAGCTTTCTTT. Amino acids: CASRPDRGGYTEAFF.

The gene calls are TRBV29-1 and TRBJ2-3; 9 nucleotides agree with TRBD1. Trimming took 0 bases from V and 4 from J; bases not matched to a gene: 8. Germline V gene data show CDR1 as SQVTM and CDR2 as ANQGSEA. The CDR3 has 16 residues. The CDR3 loop reads CSVEEKGQGWPDTQYF. CDR3 nucleotides: TGCAGCGTTGAAGAAAAGGGACAGGGATGGCCAGATACGCAGTATTTT.

This rearrangement joins TRBV20-1 to TRBJ1-5; TRBD1 is a possible D gene (5 bases). V lost 6 bases and J 4 bases, leaving 16 bases between the germline ends. The CDR3 sequence is 14 residues long. Germline CDR1 and CDR2: DFQATT and SNEGSKA (reference sequence). The CDR3: CSAPWGERNQPQHF. CDR3 coding DNA: TGCAGTGCCCCATGGGGGGAGAGAAATCAGCCCCAGCATTTT.

The rearrangement joins TRBV29-1 to TRBJ1-2, with D possibly being TRBD1 (6 bases). Per germline, CDR1 SQVTM and CDR2 ANQGSEA. This CDR3 has 15 amino acids. Trimming removed 3 bases at V and 4 bases at J, with 18 bases between. The CDR3 coding sequence is TGCAGCGTTGATGATCCCACCGGACAGATCTATGGCTACACCTTC. This sequence encodes CSVDDPTGQIYGYTF.

The chain links TRBV28 to TRBJ2-7, with D possibly matching TRBD2 (6 bases). In germline, CDR1 is MDHEN, CDR2 SYDVKM. The CDR3 spans 14 residues. With 2 bases removed from V and 6 bases from J, the gap between germline ends came to 14 bases. CDR3 bases: TGTGCCAGCAGTTTAAGAGGGAGGAGACCCGAGCAGTACTTC. This codes for CASSLRGRRPEQYF. Full variable domain (outside the CDR3, taken from reference TRBV28 and TRBJ2-7): DVKVTQSSRYLVKRTGEKVFLECVQDMDHENMFWYRQDPGLGLRLIYFSYDVKMKEKGDIPEGYSVSREKKERFSLILESASTNQTSMYLCASSLRGRRPEQYFGPGTRLTVT.

This clonotype was observed many times. V usage is TRBV29-1 and J usage is TRBJ2-7, with a possible D match to TRBD2 (6 bases). Trimming took 6 bases from V and 1 from J, leaving 10 bases between them. This CDR3 is built from 12 residues. Germline V gene data show CDR1 as SQVTM and CDR2 as ANQGSEA. The CDR3 reads CSVHGGSYEQYF. As DNA, the CDR3 is TGCAGCGTCCACGGGGGATCCTACGAGCAGTACTTC.

This clonotype has just a few counts. V and J are TRBV29-1 and TRBJ1-4; D not resolved. Per germline, CDR1 SQVTM and CDR2 ANQGSEA. This CDR3 comprises 13 residues. Trimming left V 1 base short and J 7 bases short, with 10 bases between. CDR3 amino acids: CSVEGTRGEKLFF. CDR3 DNA sequence: TGCAGCGTTGAAGGGACTCGGGGTGAAAAACTGTTTTTT.

This clonotype showed up many times. This rearrangement joins TRBV12-3 or TRBV12-4 to TRBJ2-1, with 8 bases fitting TRBD2. This CDR3 comprises 15 residues. J gave up 6 bases and V 8 bases, and 12 bases lay outside the gene matches. CDR3 region: CASHTSGSLLNEQFF. The CDR3 DNA is TGTGCCAGCCACACCAGCGGGAGTCTTCTCAATGAGCAGTTCTTC.

CDR3 in DNA: TGCAGCGCGAGAGGGCTAGGCGGGGATCAGCCCCAGCATTTT. Amino acid sequence: CSARGLGGDQPQHF. The chain uses TRBV29-1 and TRBJ1-5, with D hard to call. The CDR3 length is 14 residues. Deletions cut 7 bases from V and 5 bases from J, with 18 bases between. CDR1 is SQVTM and CDR2 is ANQGSEA in the germline V gene.

This clonotype appeared many times. The chain has TRBV7-9 and TRBJ2-1; D unclear. Trimming left V 3 bases short and J 10 bases short, with 10 bases between. The CDR3 loop spans 12 amino acids. The germline V gene encodes CDR1 SEHNR and CDR2 FQNEAQ (reference sequence). The CDR3 DNA is TGTGCCAGCAGCTTGGGCGCCTGGGAGCAGTTCTTC. The encoded protein is CASSLGAWEQFF.

This clonotype was detected only a few times. CDR3 nucleotide sequence: TGCAGTGCTAGGACGAGCCGGGACAGGGCAGCTAACTATGGCTACACCTTC. This gives the protein CSARTSRDRAANYGYTF. The chain combines TRBV20-1 with TRBJ1-2, with 9 bases that match TRBD1. The CDR3 is 17 amino acids. Germline loops: CDR1 DFQATT, CDR2 SNEGSKA (reference sequence). Losses at the gene ends were 3 bases for V and 0 bases for J; bases not matched to a gene: 11.

This chain uses TRBV10-3 with TRBJ1-5, with a tentative D call TRBD1 (6 bases). The V gene lost 0 bases and the J gene lost 3 bases, with 18 bases spanning the gap. From germline, CDR1 is ENHRY and CDR2 SYGVKD. The CDR3 is 18 amino acids. In DNA, the CDR3 is TGTGCCATCAGTGAGTCGGGGTCGTCAGGGGCTTCCAATCAGCCCCAGCATTTT. This gives the protein CAISESGSSGASNQPQHF.

This clonotype has a handful of counts. The rearrangement joins TRBV28 to TRBJ1-5; no reliable D call. Per germline, CDR1 MDHEN and CDR2 SYDVKM. Trimming left V 7 bases short and J 2 bases short, with 6 bases between. CDR3 length: 12 amino acids. Written as DNA, the CDR3 is TGTGCCAGCACTGGGGGCAATCAGCCCCAGCATTTT. Its protein product is CASTGGNQPQHF.

The V gene is TRBV28, the J gene TRBJ2-1; D is unclear. Germline V lookup: CDR1 MDHEN, CDR2 SYDVKM. The CDR3 extends over 14 amino acids. The V gene lost 5 bases and the J gene lost 2 bases, with 10 bases spanning the gap. CDR3 DNA: TGTGCCAGCAGTCCCACTGGGCCCTACAATGAGCAGTTCTTC. Protein sequence: CASSPTGPYNEQFF.